One sample yielded the 24 T cell receptor beta chains listed below, sequenced in a study of shared clonotypes between healthy human individuals. Clones were read by immunoSEQ multiplex PCR, and TCRdb kept only the in-frame ones, dropping some. The sample has fewer than 650,000 clones; 60% to 85% are singletons. The specimen was PBMCs. These TCRs come from a woman aged 35 to 49 in good health. Some clones in this sample may be carry-over from other donors' samples.

This rearrangement joins TRBV28 to TRBJ2-1; D is perhaps TRBD1 or TRBD2 (5 bases each). The length of the CDR3 is 21 residues. Germline V lookup: CDR1 MDHEN, CDR2 SYDVKM. V lost 6 bases and J 0 bases, leaving 30 bases between the germline ends. The DNA for the CDR3 is TGTGCCAGCAGATTTATATTTAGTTCCTCCTCCGGGGCAAGCTCCTACAATGAGCAGTTCTTC. Its protein product is CASRFIFSSSSGASSYNEQFF.

J is TRBJ2-5 and V is TRBV7-9, with D possibly matching TRBD2 (5 bases). Germline-derived CDR1 and CDR2 are SEHNR and FQNEAQ (reference sequence). This CDR3 is built from 14 residues. Between the trimmed V and J ends, which lost 1 base and 4 bases, there was a span of 10 bases. CDR3 sequence: CASSLGVSGETQYF. In nucleotides, the CDR3 is TGTGCCAGCAGCTTAGGAGTCAGCGGAGAGACCCAGTACTTC.

The gene calls are TRBV28 and TRBJ1-1, with D unresolved. This CDR3 is built from 11 residues. Trimming cost V 7 bases and J 7 bases, with 10 bases left between them. Germline CDR1 MDHEN, CDR2 SYDVKM. CDR3 sequence reads: CASNLRSEAFF. The CDR3 bases are TGTGCCAGCAACCTAAGGAGTGAAGCTTTCTTT.

The chain recombines TRBV6-5 with TRBJ2-3; 7 bases map to TRBD1. This CDR3 contains 13 residues. Germline CDR1 reads MNHEY; CDR2 reads SVGAGI. Trimming cost V 4 bases and J 6 bases; bases outside gene matches: 4. In nucleotides, the CDR3 is TGTGCCAGCAGTTTCGACAGGGTGGATACGCAGTATTTT. This translates into CASSFDRVDTQYF.

This clone was counted a single time. This clone may be a read error of a much larger clone one base away. Other DNA sequences in this specimen translate into the identical CDR3. The chain links TRBV5-1 to TRBJ1-2; D uncertain. The CDR3 sequence is 14 residues long. CDR1 and CDR2 (germline): SGHRS, YFSETQ. V lost 0 bases to trimming and J lost 6 bases, with 12 bases between them. This chain's CDR3 is CASSLGTSHDGYTF. The DNA of the CDR3 is TGCGCCAGCAGCTTGGGGACCTCGCATGATGGCTACACCTTC.

J is TRBJ1-3 and V is TRBV4-1; D is uncertain. CDR3 length: 17 residues. V dropped 0 bases and J dropped 3 bases, with 15 bases sitting between them. Germline V lookup: CDR1 MGHRA, CDR2 YSYEKL. DNA of the CDR3: TGCGCCAGCAGCCAAGACTGGCACCCTGAGAGTGGAAACACCATATATTTT. Protein: CASSQDWHPESGNTIYF.

The J gene is TRBJ2-1, the V gene TRBV27; the match to TRBD2 covers 11 bases. Per the germline V gene, CDR1 is MNHEY and CDR2 is SMNVEV (reference sequence). J was trimmed by 7 bases and V by 6 bases; bases with no gene match: 2. CDR3 length: 13 residues. CDR3 nucleotide sequence: TGTGCCAGCAGGGGACTAGCGGAGAATGAGCAGTTCTTC. Amino acids: CASRGLAENEQFF.

The rearrangement links TRBV5-1 to TRBJ1-5, with TRBD1 matching 9 bases. With V trimmed by 0 bases and J by 6 bases, 4 bases remained unmatched. This CDR3 is 15 amino acids long. Looked up from germline, CDR1 is SGHRS and CDR2 is YFSETQ. Written as DNA, the CDR3 is TGCGCCAGCAGCTTGGGGGGACAGGGCGGTCAGCCCCAGCATTTT. Translation gives CASSLGGQGGQPQHF. Drawing the rest from reference TRBV5-1 and TRBJ1-5, the complete variable domain is KAGVTQTPRYLIKTRGQQVTLSCSPISGHRSVSWYQQTPGQGLQFLFEYFSETQRNKGNFPGRFSGRQFSNSRSEMNVSTLELGDSALYLCASSLGGQGGQPQHFGDGTRLSIL.

The chain is built from TRBV28 and TRBJ2-7; 8 bases line up with TRBD1. The trim removed 4 bases at V and 3 bases at J, leaving 11 bases unmatched. Looked up from germline, CDR1 is MDHEN and CDR2 is SYDVKM. This CDR3 region has 16 residues. This chain's CDR3 is CASSYSSGTGNYEQYF. CDR3 coding DNA: TGTGCCAGCAGTTACAGCTCCGGGACAGGAAACTACGAGCAGTACTTC.

This chain joins TRBV6-1 and TRBJ2-3; TRBD1 matches 10 bases. V shed 6 bases and J 5 bases; nucleotides not matched to a gene: 8. There are 15 residues in the CDR3. From germline, CDR1 is MNHNS and CDR2 SASEGT. The CDR3 spells CASSRDRGPQDTQYF. Here the CDR3 DNA reads TGTGCCAGCAGCAGGGACAGGGGTCCCCAAGATACGCAGTATTTT.

This chain joins TRBV27 and TRBJ1-5; D is unresolved. CDR1 MNHEY and CDR2 SMNVEV come from the germline V gene (reference sequence). The CDR3 sequence is 14 residues long. The ends were cut back, 8 bases at V and 4 bases at J, with 15 bases in the middle. CDR3 loop: CASSLWGDNQPQHF. In nucleotides, the CDR3 is TGTGCCAGCTCCCTTTGGGGAGATAATCAGCCCCAGCATTTT.

This clone was detected once. V is TRBV27 and J is TRBJ1-2; 10 nucleotides match TRBD1. CDR3 length: 14 residues. After removal of 7 bases from V and 7 bases from J, the junction contained 9 bases not matched to a gene. CDR1 MNHEY and CDR2 SMNVEV come from the germline V gene (reference sequence). The CDR3 reads CASTSGTGVAGYTF. The CDR3, as DNA: TGTGCCAGCACCTCCGGGACAGGGGTAGCTGGCTACACCTTC.

The chain has TRBV11-2 and TRBJ2-7; 7 bases match TRBD2. CDR3 length: 17 residues. V was pared by 5 bases and J by 4 bases, with 17 bases of the junction left unmatched. Germline CDR1 reads SGHAT; CDR2 reads FQNNGV. CDR3 loop: CASSLRGLGGLTYEQYF. The CDR3 coding sequence is TGTGCCAGCAGCCTTAGGGGCCTGGGAGGGCTGACTTACGAGCAGTACTTC.

The V call is TRBV4-3, the J call TRBJ2-2, with TRBD2 as a possible D gene (6 bases). Per germline, CDR1 LGHNA and CDR2 YSLEER. The V end lost 3 bases, the J end lost 0 bases, and 20 bases lay between the germline ends. This CDR3 is 19 amino acids long. CDR3 sequence reads: CASSQFRGAGGSNTGELFF. In nucleotides, the CDR3 is TGCGCCAGCAGCCAGTTCCGCGGGGCTGGCGGGTCGAACACCGGGGAGCTGTTTTTT.

This clone was seen only a few times. A much larger clone sits a single nucleotide away, making a read error possible. The chain joins TRBV9 to TRBJ2-2; no reliable D call. V lost 3 bases to trimming and J lost 5 bases, with 8 bases between them. The CDR3 totals 13 residues. Germline V CDR1 and CDR2: SGDLS, YYNGEE. As DNA, the CDR3 is TGTGCCAGCAGCGGGAACTTTACCGGGGAGCTGTTTTTT. Translation: CASSGNFTGELFF.

The V call is TRBV4-2, the J call TRBJ2-7, with 14 bases lining up with TRBD2. Trimming took 3 bases from V and 9 from J; bases not matched to a gene: 7. The CDR3 is 15 residues long. Germline loops: CDR1 LGHNA, CDR2 YNFKEQ. The CDR3 bases are TGTGCCAGCAGCCAGCGACTAGCGGGAGGGGAGGCGCAGTACTTC. Its protein is CASSQRLAGGEAQYF.

V and J are TRBV4-3 and TRBJ2-3; the D gene is possibly TRBD2 (6 bases). This CDR3 has 16 amino acids. Deletions cut 0 bases from V and 0 bases from J, with 10 bases between. Germline CDR1 reads LGHNA; CDR2 reads YSLEER. Here the CDR3 reads CASSQDVAASTDTQYF. The CDR3 region has the DNA TGCGCCAGCAGCCAAGATGTAGCGGCTAGCACAGATACGCAGTATTTT.

The gene calls are TRBV9 and TRBJ2-7; TRBD2 matches 8 bases. The CDR3 is 16 amino acids. V lost 0 bases and J lost 4; bases outside the gene matches: 9. Germline V lookup: CDR1 SGDLS, CDR2 YYNGEE. In DNA, the CDR3 is TGTGCCAGCAGCGTAGGAGGGGTAGCGGGAATTTACGAGCAGTACTTC. This translates into CASSVGGVAGIYEQYF.

This sequence joins TRBV4-1 and TRBJ2-5; D is unclear. Gene TRBJ2-7 matches the end of the DNA better, so the J call may be wrong. Germline CDR1 is MGHRA and CDR2 is YSYEKL. The CDR3 is made up of 13 amino acids. CDR3 nucleotides: TGCGCCAGCAGCCTTGCGGTACCCTACGAGCAGTACTTC. This encodes CASSLAVPYEQYF.

This clone showed up just a few times. This chain connects TRBV4-1 to TRBJ1-3; D not resolved. Germline CDR1 MGHRA, CDR2 YSYEKL. The V gene lost 2 bases and the J gene lost 0 bases, with 11 bases spanning the gap. The CDR3 has 16 residues. The CDR3 coding sequence is TGCGCCAGCAGCCAAAGGGCGCGGGTCTCTGGAAACACCATATATTTT. Translated: CASSQRARVSGNTIYF.

Regarding this clone: One junction end disagrees with the germline gene, perhaps due to a read error. The gene calls are TRBV19 and TRBJ2-1; 11 nucleotides line up with TRBD2. Looked up from germline, CDR1 is LNHDA and CDR2 is SQIVND (reference sequence). This CDR3 contains 13 residues. CDR3 residues: CASSIQGLAVQVF. The CDR3 coding sequence is TGTGCCAGTAGTATTCAGGGACTAGCGGTTCAGGTCTTC.

This clone was recorded only once. V and J are TRBV19 and TRBJ1-2; D may be TRBD1 (5 bases). The V end was cut by 6 bases, the J end by 4 bases, with 18 bases between. The CDR3 runs to 15 residues. Germline V gene data show CDR1 as LNHDA and CDR2 as SQIVND (reference sequence). The CDR3: CASSYLGQGTYGYTF. CDR3 sequence (DNA): TGTGCCAGTAGCTACCTCGGGCAGGGTACCTATGGCTACACCTTC.

The chain uses TRBV28 and TRBJ1-4; 9 bases are a match to TRBD1. CDR1 is MDHEN and CDR2 is SYDVKM in the germline V gene. CDR3 length: 14 residues. The V segment lost 4 bases and the J segment 7 bases; nucleotides outside the gene matches: 4. CDR3 coding DNA: TGTGCCAGCAGTTCCGGGACAGGGTTTGAAAAACTGTTTTTT. As protein: CASSSGTGFEKLFF.

The gene calls are TRBV15 and TRBJ2-7; weak D call: TRBD2 (6 bases). V dropped 3 bases and J dropped 7 bases, with 22 bases sitting between them. Per the germline V gene, CDR1 is LNHNV and CDR2 is YYDKDF (reference sequence). The CDR3 has 16 amino acids. DNA of the CDR3: TGTGCCACCAGCAGCGCGTCGGGACTCCCGGGGGAAGAGCAGTACTTC. It translates to CATSSASGLPGEEQYF.